What follows are 6 T cell receptor beta chains derived from one specimen sequenced in a study of CD8 T cells in Susac syndrome. An amount of RNA that ranged from roughly 0.45 to 1 ug was reverse transcribed with random hexamers. TCRdb re-analysed the immunoSEQ multiplex PCR reads in MiXCR, keeping a single row per CDR3 protein. The data show more than 65,000 distinct CDR3 sequences, approximately 95% seen once. The source material was CD8+ T cells from PBMCs. The receptors shown here come from a human donor in good health.

The chain has TRBV19 and TRBJ1-1; no firm D call. The CDR3 has 14 amino acids. The V gene lost 3 bases and the J gene lost 0 bases, with 8 bases spanning the gap. Germline CDR1 is LNHDA and CDR2 is SQIVND (reference sequence). CDR3 loop: CASSMGNLNTEAFF. As DNA, the CDR3 is TGTGCCAGTAGTATGGGAAACCTGAACACTGAAGCTTTCTTT.

This rearrangement joins TRBV10-3 to TRBJ2-2; D may be TRBD2 (5 bases). CDR3 length: 14 residues. The germline CDR1 and CDR2 sequences are ENHRY and SYGVKD. V lost 4 bases and J 6 bases, leaving 12 bases between the germline ends. CDR3 loop: CAISGGRRAGELFF. CDR3 nucleotides: TGTGCCATCAGTGGAGGGCGGAGAGCCGGGGAGCTGTTTTTT.

This chain's CDR3 is CASSVALQGAYQSTTGELFF. The CDR3 region has the DNA TGTGCCAGCAGCGTAGCCCTGCAGGGGGCTTACCAATCCACTACCGGGGAGCTGTTTTTT. The J gene is TRBJ2-2, the V gene TRBV9, with 8 bases lining up with TRBD1. With V trimmed by 0 bases and J by 5 bases, 18 bases remained unmatched. The germline V gene has CDR1 SGDLS and CDR2 YYNGEE. The length of the CDR3 is 20 residues.

This chain joins TRBV7-9 and TRBJ2-5; no reliable D call. The CDR3 is made up of 14 amino acids. CDR1 and CDR2 (germline): SEHNR, FQNEAQ (reference sequence). V lost 2 bases and J 3 bases, leaving 10 bases between the germline ends. The DNA of the CDR3 is TGTGCCAGCAGCTTATTCGGTGGCGAAGAGACCCAGTACTTC. Translation gives CASSLFGGEETQYF.

This chain joins TRBV4-1 and TRBJ1-1; unclear D gene. V dropped 0 bases and J dropped 7 bases, with 9 bases sitting between them. CDR1 and CDR2 from the germline V gene are MGHRA and YSYEKL. The CDR3 is 13 amino acids. DNA of the CDR3: TGCGCCAGCAGCCAAGAAATGAGGGATGAAGCTTTCTTT. Amino acids: CASSQEMRDEAFF.

The chain is built from TRBV2 and TRBJ2-7, with D unclear. From germline, CDR1 is SNHLY and CDR2 FYNNEI. The CDR3 has 13 amino acids. Trimming took off 6 bases at V and 2 bases at J, with 11 bases between the two ends. CDR3 residues: CASRAPSTYEQYF. CDR3 DNA sequence: TGTGCCAGCAGGGCACCTTCTACCTACGAGCAGTACTTC.